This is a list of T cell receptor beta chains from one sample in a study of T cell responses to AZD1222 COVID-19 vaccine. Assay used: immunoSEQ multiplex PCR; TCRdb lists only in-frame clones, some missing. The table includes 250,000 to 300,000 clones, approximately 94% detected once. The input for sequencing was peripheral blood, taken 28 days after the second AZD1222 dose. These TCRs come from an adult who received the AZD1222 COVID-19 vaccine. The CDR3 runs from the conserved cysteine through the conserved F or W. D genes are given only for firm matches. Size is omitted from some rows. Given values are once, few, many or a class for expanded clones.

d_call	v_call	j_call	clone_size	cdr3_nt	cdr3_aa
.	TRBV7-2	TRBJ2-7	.	TGTGCCAGCAGCTGGGTATTTAGAAACTACGAGCAGTACTTC	CASSWVFRNYEQYF
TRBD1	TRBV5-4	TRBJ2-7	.	TGTGCCAGCAGCTTACAGGGGGGCTACGAGCAGTACTTC	CASSLQGGYEQYF
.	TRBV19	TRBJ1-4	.	TGTGCCAGTAGTATATGGGGAGGTCAGGCCTCCAGTGGACTGTTTTTT	CASSIWGGQASSGLFF
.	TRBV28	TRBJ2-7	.	TGTGCCAGCAGTCTAGCTCGAACCTACGAGCAGTACTTC	CASSLARTYEQYF
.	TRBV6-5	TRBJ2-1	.	TGTGCCAGCAGGCAAACGGATGAGCAGTTCTTC	CASRQTDEQFF
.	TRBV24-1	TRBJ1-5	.	TGTGCCACCAGTGATAGGGGCCGGTCCCAGCATTTT	CATSDRGRSQHF
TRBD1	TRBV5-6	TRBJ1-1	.	TGTGCCAGCAGCTGGGGCAGGGGGCTTGAAGCTTTCTTT	CASSWGRGLEAFF
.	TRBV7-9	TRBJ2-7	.	TGTGCCAGCAGCCCACAGAGTCGGTACGAGCAGTACTTC	CASSPQSRYEQYF
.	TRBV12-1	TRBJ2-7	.	TGTGCCAGCAGCTTTTTAATGCGGGAGTGGGAGCAGTACTTC	CASSFLMREWEQYF
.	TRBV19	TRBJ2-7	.	TGTGCCAGTAGTCAGGGCGGGAACTACGAGCAGTACTTC	CASSQGGNYEQYF
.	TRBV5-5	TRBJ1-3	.	TGTGCCAGCAGCTGGAACTCTGGAAACACCATATATTTT	CASSWNSGNTIYF
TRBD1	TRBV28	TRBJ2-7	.	TGTGCCAGCAGTTTATCTTTGAAGGGACAGTCAACCTACGAGCAGTACTTC	CASSLSLKGQSTYEQYF
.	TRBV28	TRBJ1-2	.	TGTGCCAGCAGTTCGACAGCTTCTAACTATGGCTACACCTTC	CASSSTASNYGYTF
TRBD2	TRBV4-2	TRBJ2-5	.	TGTGCCAGCAGCCCTTCTAGCGGGAGGGCCGGAGAGACCCAGTACTTC	CASSPSSGRAGETQYF
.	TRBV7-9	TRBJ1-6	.	TGTGCCAGCAGCCCCCCCGGGGCAAGCTCCTATAATTCACCCCTCCACTTT	CASSPPGASSYNSPLHF
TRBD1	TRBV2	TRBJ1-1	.	TGTGCCAGCAGTGGACCAGGGGGCGCGGGGACTGAAGCTTTCTTT	CASSGPGGAGTEAFF
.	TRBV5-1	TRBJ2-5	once	TGCGCCAGCAGCCCCGGGGCCGCTCCAGGAGGCCAAGAGACCCAGTACTTC	CASSPGAAPGGQETQYF
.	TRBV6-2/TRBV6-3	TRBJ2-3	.	TGTGCCAGCAGTTCCACGACAGGATCGGTGGATACGCAGTATTTT	CASSSTTGSVDTQYF
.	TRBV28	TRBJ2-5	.	TGTGCCAGCAGTCAGGGACAAGAGACCCAGTACTTC	CASSQGQETQYF
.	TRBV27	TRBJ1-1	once	TGTGCCAGCAGTTTCTCCCCCAGGGTTTCTGAAGCTTTCTTT	CASSFSPRVSEAFF
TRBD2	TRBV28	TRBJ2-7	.	TGTGCCAGCAGTTTGGGGGGGAGGAACTACGAGCAGTACTTC	CASSLGGRNYEQYF
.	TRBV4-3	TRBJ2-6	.	TGCGCCAGCAGCCAAGAAGCGGCTGGGGCCAACGTCCTGACTTTC	CASSQEAAGANVLTF
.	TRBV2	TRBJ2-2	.	TGTGCCAGCACCCGGGACTTCGGGCGGAAAGACACCGGGGAGCTGTTTTTT	CASTRDFGRKDTGELFF
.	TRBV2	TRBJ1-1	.	TGTGCCAGCAGCTCTGGGGCAGGGCCTGAGGGTTTCTTT	CASSSGAGPEGFF
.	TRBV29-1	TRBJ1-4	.	TGCAGCGTTGACCGAGACGGCGATGAAAAACTGTTTTTT	CSVDRDGDEKLFF
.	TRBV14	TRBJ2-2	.	TGTGCCAGCAGCCAGGACCCCAGGGGGGAGCTGTTTTTT	CASSQDPRGELFF
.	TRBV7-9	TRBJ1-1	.	TGTGCCAGCAGCCCCCCAGGGGCTTTCTTT	CASSPPGAFF
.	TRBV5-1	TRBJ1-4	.	TGCGCCAGCAACGTGGGGCAGACTAATGAAAAACTGTTTTTT	CASNVGQTNEKLFF
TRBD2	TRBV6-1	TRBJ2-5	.	TGTGCCAGCAGTGATGGACTAGCATACCAAGAGACCCAGTACTTC	CASSDGLAYQETQYF
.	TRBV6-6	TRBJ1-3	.	TGTGCCAGCACCGGAGGTAGCTCTGGAAACACCATATATTTT	CASTGGSSGNTIYF
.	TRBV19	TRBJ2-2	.	TGTGCCAGTAGCCTACAGGGGAACACCGGGGAGCTGTTTTTT	CASSLQGNTGELFF
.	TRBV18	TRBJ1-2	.	TGTGCCAGCTCACCCCCGCTGGGTTTGGATGGCTACACCTTC	CASSPPLGLDGYTF
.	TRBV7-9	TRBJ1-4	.	TGTGCCAGCAGTTCGGACGGACATCTTGAAAAACTGTTTTTT	CASSSDGHLEKLFF
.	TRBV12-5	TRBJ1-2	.	TGTGCTAGTGGTTTGGGACACCGCAACTATGGCTACACCTTC	CASGLGHRNYGYTF
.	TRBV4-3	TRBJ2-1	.	TGCGCCAGCAGCAGACACAGGGACACCTACAATGAGCAGTTCTTC	CASSRHRDTYNEQFF
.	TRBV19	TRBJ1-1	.	TGTGCCAGTAGGGGTGGGGGAACTGAAGCTTTCTTT	CASRGGGTEAFF
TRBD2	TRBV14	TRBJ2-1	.	TGTGCCAGCAGCCAAATAGCGGGAGGGCCGAATGAGCAGTTCTTC	CASSQIAGGPNEQFF
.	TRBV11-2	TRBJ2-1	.	TGTGCCAGCAGCTTAACGTTGGCCTACAATGAGCAGTTCTTC	CASSLTLAYNEQFF
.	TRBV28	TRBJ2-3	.	TGTGCCAGCAGTCTTAGGGGGGGAAATAGAGATACGCAGTATTTT	CASSLRGGNRDTQYF
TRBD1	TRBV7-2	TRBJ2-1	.	TGTGCCAGCAGCTTGGACAGGGGGCGCAGCAATGAGCAGTTCTTC	CASSLDRGRSNEQFF
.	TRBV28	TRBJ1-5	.	TGTGCCAGCAGCCGTGGGGGGGCGAATCAGCCCCAGCATTTT	CASSRGGANQPQHF
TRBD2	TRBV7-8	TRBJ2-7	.	TGTGCCAGCAGCTACGAGCGGGGGGGCTACGAGCAGTACTTC	CASSYERGGYEQYF
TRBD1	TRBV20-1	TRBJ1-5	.	TGCAGTGCTAGTGAGACAGGGGGAAAGAATCAGCCCCAGCATTTT	CSASETGGKNQPQHF
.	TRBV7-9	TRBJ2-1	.	TGTGCCAGCAGCCCCCGAGGGAACAATGAGCAGTTCTTC	CASSPRGNNEQFF
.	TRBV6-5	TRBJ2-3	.	TGTGCCAGCAGTTATGGGGGGCCGGGGGCAGATACGCAGTATTTT	CASSYGGPGADTQYF
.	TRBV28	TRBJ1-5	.	TGTGCCAGCAGTTTAGGAGGGAATAGCAATCAGCCCCAGCATTTT	CASSLGGNSNQPQHF
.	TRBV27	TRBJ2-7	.	TGTGCCAGCAAGGCGTTGGCATCCTACGAGCAGTACTTC	CASKALASYEQYF
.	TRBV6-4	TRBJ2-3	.	TGTGCCAGCAGCCAGCAGGGGGGAGAAGATACGCAGTATTTT	CASSQQGGEDTQYF
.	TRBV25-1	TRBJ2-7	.	TGTGCCAGCAGTGAGGGAAATGTGCTCCCTTACGAGCAGTACTTC	CASSEGNVLPYEQYF
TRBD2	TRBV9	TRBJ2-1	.	TGTGCCAGCAGCCCGGGACTAGGGGTCAATGAGCAGTTCTTC	CASSPGLGVNEQFF
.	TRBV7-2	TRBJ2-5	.	TGTGCCAGCAGGGGACGGCTAGCCCAAGAGACCCAGTACTTC	CASRGRLAQETQYF
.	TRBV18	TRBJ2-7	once	TGTGCCAGCTCCCTCGACTGGCAGTACGAGCAGTACTTC	CASSLDWQYEQYF
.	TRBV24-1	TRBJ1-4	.	TGTGCCACCAGTGACCCTCGGACAGAAGGGGAAAAACTGTTTTTT	CATSDPRTEGEKLFF
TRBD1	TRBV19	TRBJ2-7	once	TGTGCCAGTAGTCGTGTGGGGACAGGAATCTACGAGCAGTACTTC	CASSRVGTGIYEQYF
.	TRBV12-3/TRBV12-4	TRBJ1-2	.	TGTGCCAGCAGCGGGGGAGCCTATGGCTACACCTTC	CASSGGAYGYTF